This T cell receptor (beta chain) was recorded in a study of T cells after yellow fever vaccination. Study conclusions and caveats: When the response was secondary, it was weaker but reached its peak faster, day 5 versus 15. The booster saw the reappearance of most primary-vaccination clones (approximately 97% CD4, around 88% CD8).

A single record per CDR3 protein comes from TCRdb applying MiXCR to the 5' RACE reads. The sample includes roughly 330,000 distinct CDR3 sequences, around 4.1% seen only once; the top ten take approximately 24%. As concerns this clonotype: Its cognate antigen is unknown.

V gave up 1 base and J gave up 5 bases, with 14 bases separating them. Germline lookup yields CDR1 SGHTA and CDR2 FQGNSA. The CDR3 is 15 residues long. Material: PBMCs, obtained 5 days after the yellow fever booster vaccination. The V call is TRBV7-2, the J call TRBJ1-1; no clear D gene. This receptor was identified in a man aged 18 to 29 who received the YFV17D yellow fever vaccine. CDR3 region: CASSLGGGWRTEAFF. The CDR3 coding sequence is TGTGCCAGCAGCTTAGGGGGTGGGTGGCGTACTGAAGCTTTCTTT.